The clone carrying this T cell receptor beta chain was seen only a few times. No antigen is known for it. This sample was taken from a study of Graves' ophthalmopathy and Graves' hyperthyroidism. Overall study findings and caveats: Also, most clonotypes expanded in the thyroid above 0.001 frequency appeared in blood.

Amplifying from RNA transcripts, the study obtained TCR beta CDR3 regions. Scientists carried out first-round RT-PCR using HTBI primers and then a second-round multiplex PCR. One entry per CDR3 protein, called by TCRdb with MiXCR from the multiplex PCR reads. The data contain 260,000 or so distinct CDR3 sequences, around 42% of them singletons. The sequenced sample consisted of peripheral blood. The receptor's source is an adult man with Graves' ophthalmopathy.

CDR3 protein: CASSLQGQGAETQYF. CDR3 nucleotide sequence: TGTGCCAGCAGCTTACAGGGACAGGGGGCGGAGACCCAGTACTTC. The chain links TRBV7-2 to TRBJ2-5; 12 positions agree with TRBD1. Germline V CDR1 and CDR2: SGHTA, FQGNSA. V shed 2 bases and J 5 bases; nucleotides not matched to a gene: 3. The length of the CDR3 is 15 residues.